This TCR beta chain is from a study of regulatory T cells in long-lasting Graves disease. Study information: Graves' disease counted as persistent after over 5 years of antithyroid drugs with positive TSH receptor antibodies.

V was trimmed by 4 bases and J by 3 bases, leaving 16 bases between them. In germline, CDR1 is DFQATT, CDR2 SNEGSKA (reference sequence). The CDR3 is 14 amino acids. HTBI primers from iRepertoire and Arm-PCR of CDR3 regions yielded the TCR beta libraries. The authors' processing: Samples revealed around 56 TRBV and 14 TRBJ segments. In TCRdb, the multiplex PCR reads were re-called with MiXCR into one record per CDR3 protein. These V and J calls originate from TCRdb's pipeline instead of the authors' own analysis. The sample has fewer than 450,000 distinct CDR3 sequences; 23% are singletons. Points from the study as a whole: Segments TRBV28, TRBJ1-2 and TRBJ2-5 showed preferential usage in persistent disease.

On this clonotype itself: Its antigen is not identified.

Time point of the sample: persistent/refractory GD, antithyroid drugs over 5 years with positive TRAb. The TCR library was made from RNA extracted from PBMCs. The sample in question was peripheral blood mononuclear cells (PBMCs), obtained when the disease was refractory, from a patient treated with antithyroid drugs. The chain has TRBV20-1 and TRBJ2-7; a weak D match, TRBD1 (5 bases). This sequence was found in a female donor with Graves disease. The chain's CDR3 is CSAKIQANSYEQYF. The CDR3 nucleotides read TGCAGTGCTAAGATACAGGCAAACAGCTACGAGCAGTACTTC.